What follows describes a single T cell receptor (beta chain). This record belongs to a study of blood T cell repertoires in COVID-19. Whole-study context: In each case, the material was cDNA or gDNA derived from T cells, B-cell-depleted T cells, or PBMCs.

The CDR3 covers 14 residues. The V and J ends lost 7 bases and 2 bases, in that order; junction bases with no gene match: 7. In germline, CDR1 is MNHEY, CDR2 SMNVEV (reference sequence). In the authors' workflow: By means of reference gene primer amplification, nucleated cell counts were estimated. Method: immunoSEQ multiplex PCR; TCRdb's copy keeps in-frame clones and lacks some. Clonal size and the V and J genes are those of that table, whereas D and trimming came from the DNA. The sample holds hundreds of thousands of clones; approximately 85% are singletons and the top ten take around 0.98%. V gene TRBV27 combines with J gene TRBJ1-1, with 7 positions matching TRBD1. The receptor was isolated from a man aged 40-49 years with acute or convalescent COVID-19. The sample was peripheral blood. The CDR3 spells CASTSTGLNTEAFF. CDR3 sequence (DNA): TGTGCCAGCACCTCGACAGGGTTAAACACTGAAGCTTTCTTT.